A selection of T cell receptor beta chains follows, all from one sample in a study of cytomegalovirus exposure and HLA in healthy donors. Clones were sequenced by immunoSEQ multiplex PCR, and TCRdb holds only the in-frame ones, with some missing. The data contain approximately 110,000 clones, 70% to 80% of them singletons. The source material was PBMCs. The receptors stem from a young woman in good health and CMV-seropositive. The CDR3 runs from the conserved cysteine through the conserved F or W. The D gene is left open where the match is weak. Expanded clones get a size class; other rows say once, few or many, or leave the size out.

>TRBV5-1|TRBD1|TRBJ1-5|.
TGCGCCAGCAGCTTGGCCGGGACAGGGGGCGAAGCCCAGCATTTT
CASSLAGTGGEAQHF
>TRBV6-1|.|TRBJ1-1|once
TGTGCCAGCAGTGAAAGCAACACTGAAGCTTTCTTT
CASSESNTEAFF
>TRBV19|.|TRBJ2-1|.
TGTGCCAGTAGTAGTGACATCTACGAGCAGTTCTTC
CASSSDIYEQFF
>TRBV4-1|TRBD1|TRBJ1-3|few
TGCGCCAGCAGCCAAGATCTGGACAGGGCTGGAAACACCATATATTTT
CASSQDLDRAGNTIYF
>TRBV29-1|TRBD2|TRBJ2-1|.
TGCAGCGTTGCCGCGGGAGATGGGGGTGGAGAGCAGTTCTTC
CSVAAGDGGGEQFF
>TRBV5-8|.|TRBJ2-1|few
TGTGCCAGCAGCCCTCTGGGACTCCTAGGGTACAATGAGCAGTTCTTC
CASSPLGLLGYNEQFF
>TRBV5-1|.|TRBJ2-7|few
TGCGCCAGCAGCTTGGCAGCGGGCAGCAACGAGCAGTACTTC
CASSLAAGSNEQYF
>TRBV19|TRBD1|TRBJ1-5|.
TGTGCCAGTAGTACACAGGGGGGCAATCAGCCCCAGCATTTT
CASSTQGGNQPQHF
>TRBV19|TRBD1|TRBJ1-2|.
TGTGCCAGTAGTATAGGAGGACAGGGGTATGGCTACACCTTC
CASSIGGQGYGYTF
>TRBV7-9|.|TRBJ1-1|.
TGTTCCAGCAGCTGGAGCGACAGTCGAGCTTTCTTT
CSSSWSDSRAFF
>TRBV18|.|TRBJ2-1|.
TGTGCCAGCTCACCCAGACATACTGCACTCGGATCCTACAATGAGCAGTTCTTC
CASSPRHTALGSYNEQFF
>TRBV5-6|TRBD1|TRBJ2-3|few
TGTGCCAGCAGCGCCGGGACAGGGGGCACAGATACGCAGTATTTT
CASSAGTGGTDTQYF
>TRBV4-1|TRBD1|TRBJ1-2|.
TGCGCCAGCAGCCAAAACAGGGGGGCGAGTGGCTACACCTTC
CASSQNRGASGYTF
>TRBV7-8|.|TRBJ2-7|.
TGTGCCAGCAGCTTAGCGGAGCACGAGCAGTACTTC
CASSLAEHEQYF
>TRBV7-9|TRBD2|TRBJ2-1|.
TGTGCCAGCAGCTTTCCGGGACTAGCGGGAGTTAATGAGCAGTTCTTC
CASSFPGLAGVNEQFF
>TRBV6-1|.|TRBJ2-7|.
TGTGCCACCTTTGACGGGCAGGGGATGTACGAGCAGTACTTC
CATFDGQGMYEQYF
>TRBV29-1|TRBD1|TRBJ2-7|.
TGCAGCGTTGGTATGGGGACAGGGCCCTACGAGCAGTACTTC
CSVGMGTGPYEQYF
>TRBV6-6|TRBD1|TRBJ1-1|.
TGTGCCAGCAGAAACAGGGGTGAGGCTGAAGCTTTCTTT
CASRNRGEAEAFF